The present TCR beta chain was sequenced within a study of shared clonotypes between healthy human individuals. Donors had no recently reported acute infections or vaccinations and were HIV-negative. Clones were read by immunoSEQ multiplex PCR, and TCRdb kept only the in-frame ones, dropping some. Here the sample spans some 1 million clones, about 76% being singletons. The germline V gene encodes CDR1 MNHEY and CDR2 SVGAGI. The CDR3 length is 15 residues. Trimming cost V 6 bases and J 6 bases; bases outside gene matches: 12. Worth noting for this clone: Its antigen remains unknown.

Study-wide findings and caveats: A handful of donors held around 5% of naive CD4 clonotypes in common.

Sequenced input: memory CD4+ T cells sorted from blood. Noted subset: CD45RA-negative fraction. V usage is TRBV6-5 and J usage is TRBJ2-7; 9 bases align to TRBD2. This TCR derives from a man aged 18 to 29 in good health. Here the CDR3 reads CASSTLIAGAGEQYF. The CDR3 DNA reads as TGTGCCAGCAGCACGCTAATAGCGGGAGCAGGCGAGCAGTACTTC.